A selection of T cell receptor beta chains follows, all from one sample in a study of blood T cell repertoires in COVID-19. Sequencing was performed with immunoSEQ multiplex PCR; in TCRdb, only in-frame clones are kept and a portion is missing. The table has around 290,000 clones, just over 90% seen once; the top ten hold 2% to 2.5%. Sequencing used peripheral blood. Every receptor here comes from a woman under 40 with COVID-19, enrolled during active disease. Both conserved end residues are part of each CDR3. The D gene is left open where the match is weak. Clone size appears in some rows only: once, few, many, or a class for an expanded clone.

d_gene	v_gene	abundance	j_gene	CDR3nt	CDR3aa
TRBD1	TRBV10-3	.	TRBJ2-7	TGTGCCATCAGGGGGACAGAGTACGAGCAGTACTTC	CAIRGTEYEQYF
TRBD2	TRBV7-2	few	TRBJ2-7	TGTGCCAGCAGCCCTCGAGCGGGAGGATGGGACGAGCAGTACTTC	CASSPRAGGWDEQYF
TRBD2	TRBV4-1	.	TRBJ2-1	TGCGCCAGCAGCCAGGAACCCGGACTAGCGGAGACCTACAATGAGCAGTTCTTC	CASSQEPGLAETYNEQFF
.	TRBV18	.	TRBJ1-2	TGTGCCAGCTCCCCAATCGGGGACTATGGCTACACCTTC	CASSPIGDYGYTF
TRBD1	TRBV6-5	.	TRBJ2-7	TGTGCCAGCAGGGACAGGGAACGACACGAGCAGTACTTC	CASRDRERHEQYF
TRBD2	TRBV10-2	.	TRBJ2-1	TGCGCCAGCAGCGGGGGGGCTAGCGGGAACTACAATGAGCAGTTCTTC	CASSGGASGNYNEQFF
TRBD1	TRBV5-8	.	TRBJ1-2	TGTGCCAGCAGTCCCGCAGGGGGTGAGGACTATGGCTACACCTTC	CASSPAGGEDYGYTF
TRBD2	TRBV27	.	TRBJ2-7	TGTGCCAGCAGTTCTTCTCCCGTCCAACTAGCGGGGCTAACCTACGAGCAGTACTTC	CASSSSPVQLAGLTYEQYF
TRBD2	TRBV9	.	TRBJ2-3	TGTGCCAGCAGCTCAGGGGGACTAGCGGGAGTCTTT	CASSSGGLAGVF
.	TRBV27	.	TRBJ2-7	TGTGCCAGCTCCCTCTTATCGGGCTCCTACGAGCAGTACTTC	CASSLLSGSYEQYF
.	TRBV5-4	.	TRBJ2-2	TGTGCCAGCAGCTGGACCGGGATTACCGGGGAGCTGTTTTTT	CASSWTGITGELFF
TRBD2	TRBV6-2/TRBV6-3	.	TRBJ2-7	TGTGCCAGCAGCTTAGCGGGAGCTAGCCGTTCCTACGAGCAGTACTTC	CASSLAGASRSYEQYF
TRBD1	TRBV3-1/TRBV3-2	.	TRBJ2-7	TGTGCCAGCAGCCGCGTTAGCGGACAGGGAGCCTACGAGCAGTACTTC	CASSRVSGQGAYEQYF
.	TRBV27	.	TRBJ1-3	TGTGCCAGCAGAGTTGGGTGGGGGCTCCGCTCTGGAAACACCATATATTTT	CASRVGWGLRSGNTIYF
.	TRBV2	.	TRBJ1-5	TGTGCCAGCAGTGCACAGTACAATCAGCCCCAGCATTTT	CASSAQYNQPQHF
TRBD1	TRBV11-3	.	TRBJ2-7	TGTGCCAGCAGCGCGACAGGGGGCCTACCCCCGCAGTACTTC	CASSATGGLPPQYF
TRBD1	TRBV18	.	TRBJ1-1	TGTGCCAGCTCAAGAACAGGGGGCACTGAAGCTTTCTTT	CASSRTGGTEAFF
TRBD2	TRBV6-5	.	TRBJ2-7	TGTGCCATACGTACTAGCGGGAAGTACGAGCAGTACTTC	CAIRTSGKYEQYF
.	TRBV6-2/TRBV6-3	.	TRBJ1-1	TGTGCCAGCAGTTACTGGAGCACTGAAGCTTTCTTT	CASSYWSTEAFF
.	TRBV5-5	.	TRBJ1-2	TGTGCCAGCAGCTTGGCCCCCACAGGAGGGATCGGCTACACCTTC	CASSLAPTGGIGYTF
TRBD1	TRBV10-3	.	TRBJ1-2	TGTGCCATCAGTGCACCGGGACAGGGTTTGTCGCAGGGTGGCTACACCTTC	CAISAPGQGLSQGGYTF
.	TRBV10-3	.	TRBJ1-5	TGTGCCATCAGTGAGGCCCCCGGACAAAGAAATCAGCCCCAGCATTTT	CAISEAPGQRNQPQHF
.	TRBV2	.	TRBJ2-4	TGTGCCAGCACCTTTCAGAGGGTCCAGGCCAAAAACATTCAGTACTTC	CASTFQRVQAKNIQYF
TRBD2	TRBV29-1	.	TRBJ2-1	TGCAGCGTTGAGGGACTAGCGGGAGAATTTTTTAACAATGAGCAGTTCTTC	CSVEGLAGEFFNNEQFF